This TCR beta chain was identified in a study of T-cell reconstitution after alpha-beta-depleted transplantation in children. Unique molecular identifiers tagged the TCRbeta library. TCRdb reprocessed the PCR reads via MiXCR and lists one record per CDR3 protein. Among around 530,000 distinct CDR3 sequences listed, around a third were seen once. In its sample, this clonotype was seen a few times. The sample consisted of PBMCs from the stem cell graft donor, taken from the stem cell graft. This receptor was taken from a human donor who donated a stem cell graft to a child with aplastic anemia.

CDR3 DNA: TGCGCCAGCAGCTTGGCGGACAGGGGCGATGAGCAGTTCTTC. Amino acids: CASSLADRGDEQFF. The V call is TRBV5-1, the J call TRBJ2-1; TRBD1 agrees at 9 bases. Germline V gives CDR1 SGHRS, CDR2 YFSETQ. Germline trimming cut 0 bases from V and 8 bases from J; bases unmatched to any gene: 3. There are 14 residues in the CDR3.